This T cell receptor beta chain was obtained from a study of blood T cell repertoires in COVID-19 (dated by TCRdb to about 2020). Study-level background: Samples from collaborators originated in the United States, Italy and Spain and spanned both the acute and convalescent phases of COVID-19. The prospective study material was composed of cDNA or gDNA derived from T cells, B-cell-depleted T cells, or PBMCs. Deeply sampled blood TCRbeta repertoires from subjects exposed to, actively infected with, or recovered from COVID-19 were included in the dataset. The repertoires were released in a freely available public database meant as a resource for research on the immune response to SARS-CoV-2. The samples were drawn from the first 160 participants of the ongoing ImmuneRACE study and from 1,254 subjects provided by 6 global collaborators. Sample metadata almost always included a de-identified subject ID, COVID-19 status, age in years and sex. HLA class I and class II types, where available, came from metadata supplied by the sample provider rather than from assay-based typing.

The investigation overall reported the following: The quantity of clinical and demographic metadata differed by source and by participant and was supplied without curation.

The table lists this clone with a few counts. Its antigen is currently not known. No much larger clonotype is one base removed from it; base qualities were not supplied. CDR1 SGDLS and CDR2 YYNGEE are derived from the germline V gene. The V end gives up 10 bases and the J end 4 bases, leaving 2 bases in the junction not matched to a gene. There are 13 amino acids in the CDR3, from cysteine to phenylalanine inclusive. This entry keeps only the CDR3 DNA: 39 bases, framed from base 1. The immunoSEQ Assay, a bias-controlled multiplex PCR, was used to amplify TCRbeta CDR3 regions from genomic DNA. The original methods were these. The number of nucleated cells in each sample was estimated from the amplification of reference gene primers within the assay. Sequence reads were collapsed and filtered to measure the absolute abundance of every unique TCRbeta CDR3 rearrangement. Productive Simpson clonality was computed per sample as the square root of Simpson's diversity index over productive rearrangements. Sourced from immuneACCESS, this table was stored by TCRdb with only in-frame sequences that have V and J called. A share of the clones is absent; for the studies checked, an unresolved V gene accounts for under half, and the remainder has no known explanation. That table is the source of V, J and clone size, and D and trimming were worked out from the DNA. This sample lists around 210,000 clones; 65% to 90% were detected once. The ten biggest clones cover approximately 5.1% of the sample.

One collaborating source in Seattle enrolled patients while the patients were actively infected and followed the patients over time throughout the course of disease. Whole blood was collected in K2EDTA tubes by collaborating institutions according to the institutions' own protocols. Collaborator samples were shipped for TCRbeta analysis as frozen whole blood, isolated PBMCs, or DNA extracted from either sample type. The sequence derives from a man over 45 with COVID-19, enrolled during active disease. The chain couples TRBV9 to TRBJ2-2; 12 of the junction bases match TRBD1. The material sequenced was peripheral blood. The CDR3 amino acid sequence is: CAGGQGATGELFF. The DNA is as follows: TGTGCCGGGGGACAGGGGGCCACCGGGGAGCTGTTTTTT.